Following are 13 T cell receptor beta chains from one sample sequenced in a study of cytomegalovirus exposure and HLA in healthy donors. Primers: 60 Vbeta forward and 13 Jbeta reverse. Repertoires were generated with immunoSEQ multiplex PCR, while TCRdb's copy carries only in-frame clones and drops some. Recorded for this sample: tens of thousands of clones. Sequenced input: PBMCs. Receptors originate from a man younger than 40 in good health and CMV-seropositive.

The chain links TRBV4-1 to TRBJ2-7; 11 nucleotides align to TRBD2. V lost 0 bases, J lost 4 bases, and 8 bases stayed unmatched. The germline V gene has CDR1 MGHRA and CDR2 YSYEKL. The CDR3 runs to 17 residues. The CDR3 DNA sequence: TGCGCCAGCAGCCAAGATCTTACGACTAGCGGGGTGTACGAGCAGTACTTC. This encodes CASSQDLTTSGVYEQYF.

The chain links TRBV27 to TRBJ2-1; D might be TRBD1 (6 bases). Germline assignment: CDR1 MNHEY and CDR2 SMNVEV (reference sequence). The V end was cut by 5 bases, the J end by 5 bases, with 13 bases between. This CDR3 is 14 amino acids long. In DNA form, the CDR3 reads TGTGCCAGCAGTCCACAGGGTAACGACAATGAGCAGTTCTTC. Its translation: CASSPQGNDNEQFF.

The V gene is TRBV7-9, the J gene TRBJ2-7, with a weak D call TRBD2 (6 bases). The germline V gene encodes CDR1 SEHNR and CDR2 FQNEAQ (reference sequence). V lost 8 bases, J lost 2 bases, and 19 bases lay in between. The CDR3 runs 15 residues. Here the CDR3 DNA reads TGTGCCAGCGGAGGTAGCGGAGCGAGCGCCTACGAGCAGTACTTC. Its protein is CASGGSGASAYEQYF.

The rearrangement joins TRBV5-5 to TRBJ2-2; 8 bases map to TRBD2. CDR1 is SGHKS and CDR2 is YYEKEE in the germline V gene (reference sequence). This CDR3 has 15 amino acids. Germline trimming cut 4 bases from V and 0 bases from J; bases unmatched to any gene: 2. CDR3 amino acids: CASSHSGTNTGELFF. CDR3 nucleotide sequence: TGTGCCAGCAGCCATAGCGGGACGAACACCGGGGAGCTGTTTTTT.

The rearrangement joins TRBV5-1 to TRBJ1-2, with 11 bases aligning to TRBD1. The J segment lost 8 bases and the V segment lost 0 bases, leaving 12 bases of the junction unmatched. The CDR3 totals 17 residues. CDR1 SGHRS and CDR2 YFSETQ come from the germline V gene. CDR3 sequence (DNA): TGCGCCAGCAGCTTGGCCCGGACAGGGGGCGCGGGGTACGGCTACACCTTC. This gives the protein CASSLARTGGAGYGYTF.

The CDR3 coding sequence is TGTGCTAGTGGCCGGGACAGGGGTGAGGTGGCTTTCTTT. Translating it yields CASGRDRGEVAFF. This chain links TRBV12-5 with TRBJ1-1; 10 positions agree with TRBD1. This CDR3 is built from 13 residues. Trimming at V came to 6 bases and at J to 11 bases, leaving 9 bases not matched to a gene. The V gene's germline CDR1 is LGHNT and CDR2 FRNRAP.

The chain combines TRBV19 with TRBJ2-3; the match to TRBD1 covers 7 bases. Losses at the gene ends were 4 bases for V and 15 bases for J; bases not matched to a gene: 10. The CDR3 contains 12 residues. Germline lookup yields CDR1 LNHDA and CDR2 SQIVND (reference sequence). CDR3 protein: CASSSRQGRSYF. The CDR3 DNA follows: TGTGCCAGTAGTAGCCGACAGGGACGGTCTTATTTT. Full variable domain (missing parts from reference TRBV19 and TRBJ2-3): DGGITQSPKYLFRKEGQNVTLSCEQNLNHDAMYWYRQDPGQGLRLIYYSQIVNDFQKGDIAEGYSVSREKKESFPLTVTSAQKNPTAFYLCASSSRQGRSYFGPGTRLTVL.

The rearrangement joins TRBV6-1 to TRBJ1-2; no firm D call. V lost 1 base, J lost 6 bases, and 12 bases lay in between. This CDR3 has 14 residues. Germline assignment: CDR1 MNHNS and CDR2 SASEGT. CDR3 in DNA: TGTGCCAGCAGTGAAGGAAAAGAGAGGGATGGCTACACCTTC. Protein product: CASSEGKERDGYTF.

This chain connects TRBV4-2 to TRBJ2-5, with D possibly being TRBD2 (6 bases). This CDR3 region has 15 residues. V was trimmed by 1 base and J by 3 bases, leaving 12 bases between them. Germline V CDR1 and CDR2: LGHNA, YNFKEQ. The CDR3 reads CASSQVGGAKETQYF. CDR3 bases: TGTGCCAGCAGCCAAGTCGGAGGGGCTAAAGAGACCCAGTACTTC.

J is TRBJ1-5 and V is TRBV5-3; D is ambiguous. TRBV5-3 is an ORF; its function is uncertain. The CDR3 has 13 amino acids. The V and J ends lost 2 bases and 3 bases respectively, with 6 bases between them. Here the CDR3 reads CARSFQINQPQHF. Here the CDR3 DNA reads TGTGCCAGAAGCTTCCAAATCAATCAGCCCCAGCATTTT.

The V call is TRBV11-2, the J call TRBJ2-1, with D possibly being TRBD2 (6 bases). This CDR3 comprises 16 residues. Germline assignment: CDR1 SGHAT and CDR2 FQNNGV. V was shortened by 1 base and J by 0 bases, with 10 bases between the two germline ends. The CDR3 protein is CASSLVAGNSYNEQFF. The CDR3 bases are TGTGCCAGCAGCTTAGTGGCGGGGAACTCCTACAATGAGCAGTTCTTC.

For this clone: Mismatch with germline at one junction end may stem from a read error. Written as DNA, the CDR3 is TGTGCCAGCAGCCCGCGGGTAACAGATAAGCAGTATTTT. Encoded protein: CASSPRVTDKQYF. The chain uses TRBV14 and TRBJ2-3; D is possibly TRBD2 (5 bases). The length of the CDR3 is 13 residues. Germline lookup yields CDR1 SGHDN and CDR2 FVKESK.

The chain couples TRBV29-1 to TRBJ1-2; 9 bases are a match to TRBD1. Germline CDR1 reads SQVTM; CDR2 reads ANQGSEA. The V and J ends lost 3 bases and 4 bases, in that order; junction bases with no gene match: 3. This CDR3 is 13 amino acids long. CDR3: CSVETGGVYGYTF. CDR3 in DNA: TGCAGCGTTGAGACAGGGGGGGTCTATGGCTACACCTTC.